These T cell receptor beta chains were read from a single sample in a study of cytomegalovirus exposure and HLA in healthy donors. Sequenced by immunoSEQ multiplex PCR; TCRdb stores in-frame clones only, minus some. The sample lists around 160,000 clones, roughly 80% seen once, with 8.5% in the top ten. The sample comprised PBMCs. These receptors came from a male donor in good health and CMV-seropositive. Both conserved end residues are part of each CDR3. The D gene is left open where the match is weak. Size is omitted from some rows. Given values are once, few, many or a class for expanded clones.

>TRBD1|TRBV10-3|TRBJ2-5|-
TGTGCCATCAGTGGGTCGACAGGGGAGTCAGAGACCCAGTACTTC
CAISGSTGESETQYF
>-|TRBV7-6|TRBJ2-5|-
TGTGCCAGCAGCCCATCTAGGGGAGAGACCCAGTACTTC
CASSPSRGETQYF
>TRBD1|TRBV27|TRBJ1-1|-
TGTGCCAGCAGTTTTATCGGACAGGGGGTTTTGAACACTGAAGCTTTCTTT
CASSFIGQGVLNTEAFF
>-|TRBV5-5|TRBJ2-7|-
TGTGCCAGCAGCTTGAGAGGTCCTTACGAGCAGTACTTC
CASSLRGPYEQYF
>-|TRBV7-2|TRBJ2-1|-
TGTGCCAGCAGCCCCCAGGGTAGGAATGAGCAGTTCTTC
CASSPQGRNEQFF
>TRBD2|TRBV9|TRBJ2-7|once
TGTGCCAGCAGCGTCGGCGGGAGCACCGAGCAGTACTTC
CASSVGGSTEQYF
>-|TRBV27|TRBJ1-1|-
TGTGCCAGCAGTTTCCTAGCGGACGGTGCTAAAGCTTTCTTT
CASSFLADGAKAFF
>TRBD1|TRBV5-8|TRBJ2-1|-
TGTGCCAGCAGCTTGGGGGGGACAGGGGCCCGGAAGCCTCTGTTCTTC
CASSLGGTGARKPLFF
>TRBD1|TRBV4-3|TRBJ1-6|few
TGCGCCAGCAGCCGGGTAGGGACAGAAGATTCACCCCTCCACTTT
CASSRVGTEDSPLHF
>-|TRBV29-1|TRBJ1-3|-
TGCAGCGTTGGACAGCAGGCTGGAAACACCATATATTTT
CSVGQQAGNTIYF
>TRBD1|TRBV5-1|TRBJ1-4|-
TGCGCCAGCAGCAGAGGGACAGCTAATAATGAAAAACTGTTTTTT
CASSRGTANNEKLFF
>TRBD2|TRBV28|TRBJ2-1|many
TGTGCCAGCAGTTTGGAGTATCTAGCGGCGGATGAGCAGTTCTTC
CASSLEYLAADEQFF
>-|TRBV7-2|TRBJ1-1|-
TGTGCCAGCAGGCGGGAGATGAACACTGAAGCTTTCTTT
CASRREMNTEAFF
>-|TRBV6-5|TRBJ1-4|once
TGTGCCAGCAGTTACTCCCCGGGAGGAGGTGAAAAACTGTTTTTT
CASSYSPGGGEKLFF
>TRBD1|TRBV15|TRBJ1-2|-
TGTGCCACCAGCCCTAGCAGGGGGAACGCAAGGATATATGGCTACACCTTC
CATSPSRGNARIYGYTF
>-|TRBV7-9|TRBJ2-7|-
TGTGCCAGCAGCTTAGAGGCGGGATTCTCCTACGAGCAGTACTTC
CASSLEAGFSYEQYF
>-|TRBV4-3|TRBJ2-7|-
TGCGCCAGCAGCCAGGGGCTTTGGGGCGAGCAGTACTTC
CASSQGLWGEQYF
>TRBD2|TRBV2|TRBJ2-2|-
TGTGCCAGCAGGGCCCTTTCGGGGGGGCGCGGGGAGCTGTTTTTT
CASRALSGGRGELFF
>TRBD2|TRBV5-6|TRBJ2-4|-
TGTGCCAGCAGCATACTAGCGGGGGAACCCAAAAACAGTCAGTACTTC
CASSILAGEPKNSQYF
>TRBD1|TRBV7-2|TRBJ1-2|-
TGTGCCAGCAGCTCTCGACAGGGCTCCGGCTATGGCTACACCTTC
CASSSRQGSGYGYTF
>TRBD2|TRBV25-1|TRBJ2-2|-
TGTGCCAGCAGGGGACTAGGTGGCACCGGGGAGCTGTTTTTT
CASRGLGGTGELFF
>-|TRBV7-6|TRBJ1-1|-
TGTGCCAGCAGCTTAGCGACGGGAATGAACACTGAAGCTTTCTTT
CASSLATGMNTEAFF
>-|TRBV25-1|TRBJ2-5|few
TGTGCCAGCAGTTTCTCCGGGAGTGGAGAGACCCAGTACTTC
CASSFSGSGETQYF
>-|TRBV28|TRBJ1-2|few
TGTGCCAGCAGTTCGCGGACTGATTCCCCACCCTTC
CASSSRTDSPPF
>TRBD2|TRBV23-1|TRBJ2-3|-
TGCGCCAGCAGTCCCCATGCCCAGACTAGCGGAGCCACAGATACGCAGTATTTT
CASSPHAQTSGATDTQYF
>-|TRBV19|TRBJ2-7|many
TGTGCCAGTAGCTCGGGGTGGGAAGGGAATTACGAGCAGTACTTC
CASSSGWEGNYEQYF
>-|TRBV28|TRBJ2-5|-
TGTGCCAGCAGTTTGGGCGGCAGGGCAGGCGAGACCCAGTACTTC
CASSLGGRAGETQYF
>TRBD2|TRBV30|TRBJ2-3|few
TGTGCCTGGAGTGTAGCGGGAGCGGTAGATACGCAGTATTTT
CAWSVAGAVDTQYF
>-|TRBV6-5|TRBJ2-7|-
TGTGCCAGCACAGTGGGCTCTTCTTACGAGCAGTACTTC
CASTVGSSYEQYF
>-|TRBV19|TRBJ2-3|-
TGTGCCAGTAGTATAGATTCTTTACTCGCAGATACGCAGTATTTT
CASSIDSLLADTQYF
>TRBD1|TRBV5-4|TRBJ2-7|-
TGTGCCAGCACCAACAGGGGCTCTCCTTACGAGCAGTACTTC
CASTNRGSPYEQYF
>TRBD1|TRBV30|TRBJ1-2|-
TGTGCCTGGAGTGTAGGGACAGGGAACTATGGCTACACCTTC
CAWSVGTGNYGYTF
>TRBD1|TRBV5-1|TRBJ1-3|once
TGCGCCAGCAGCCCAGGACAGGGCTCTGGAAACACCATATATTTT
CASSPGQGSGNTIYF
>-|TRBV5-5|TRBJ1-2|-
TGTGCCAGCAGCTTGGAGAGAAACTATGGCTACACCTTC
CASSLERNYGYTF
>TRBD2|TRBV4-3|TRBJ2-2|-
TGCGCCAGCAGCCAAGATTTCGCTAGCGGGAGTATCGGGGAGCTGTTTTTT
CASSQDFASGSIGELFF
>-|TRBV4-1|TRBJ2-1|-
TGCGCCAGCAGCCAAGTGGTCGGGTTCGCCTACAATGAGCAGTTCTTC
CASSQVVGFAYNEQFF
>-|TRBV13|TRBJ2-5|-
TGTGCCAGCGGGGGACTGGGCCAAGAGACCCAGTACTTC
CASGGLGQETQYF
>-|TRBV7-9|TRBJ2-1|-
TGTTCCAGCAGCCCTGGGACGGGAGTATTAGATGAGCAGTTCTTC
CSSSPGTGVLDEQFF
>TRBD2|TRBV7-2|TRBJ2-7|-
TGTGCCAGCAGCCCCACTAGCGGGGGCGGCTACGAGCAGTACTTC
CASSPTSGGGYEQYF
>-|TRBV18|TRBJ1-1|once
TGTGCCAGCTCACCACGGGACATGAACACTGAAGCTTTCTTT
CASSPRDMNTEAFF
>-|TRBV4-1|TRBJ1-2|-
TGCGCCAGCAGCCAAGATCAAGACGCGAGGCAATATGGCTACACCTTC
CASSQDQDARQYGYTF
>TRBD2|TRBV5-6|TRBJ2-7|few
TGTGCCAGCAGTACGGGGGGGAGCTACGAGCAGTACTTC
CASSTGGSYEQYF
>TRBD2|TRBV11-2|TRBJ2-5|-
TGTGCCAGCAGCTCCGCCCCCTGGACTAGCTCGGAGACCCAGTACTTC
CASSSAPWTSSETQYF
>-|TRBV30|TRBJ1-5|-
TGTGCCTGGAGTGTCACCAGGAATTACCGATGGAATCAGCCCCAGCATTTT
CAWSVTRNYRWNQPQHF
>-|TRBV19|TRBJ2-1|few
TGTGCCAGTAGTGCCGCCTCTAGCTCCTACAATGAGCAGTTCTTC
CASSAASSSYNEQFF
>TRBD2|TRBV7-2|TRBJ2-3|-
TGTGCCAGCAGCTTTGTAGCGGGGGGGCTCACAGATACGCAGTATTTT
CASSFVAGGLTDTQYF
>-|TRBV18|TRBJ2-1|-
TGTGCCAGCTCACTGGGGACTTTCTCCTACAATGAGCAGTTCTTC
CASSLGTFSYNEQFF
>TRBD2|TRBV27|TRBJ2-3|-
TGTGCCAGCAGTTTATTAGCGGGAGGGCCGAATACGCAGTATTTT
CASSLLAGGPNTQYF
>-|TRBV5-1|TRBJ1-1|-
TGCGCCAGCAGCTTGAGGGACGGGAGGGCGCAGAACACTGAAGCTTTCTTT
CASSLRDGRAQNTEAFF
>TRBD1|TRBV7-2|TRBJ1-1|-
TGTGCCAGCAGCAAAGACGACAGGGTAGCCACTGAAGCTTTCTTT
CASSKDDRVATEAFF
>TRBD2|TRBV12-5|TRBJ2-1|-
TGTGCTAGTGGTTTGGTTACTAGCGGGAACTACAATGAGCAGTTCTTC
CASGLVTSGNYNEQFF
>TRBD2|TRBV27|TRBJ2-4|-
TGTGCCAGCAGTTTAGGACTAGCGGGAGGGGCGGCCAAAAACAGTCAGTACTTC
CASSLGLAGGAAKNSQYF
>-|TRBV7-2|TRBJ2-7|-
TGTGCCAGCAGCTTATTAGGGGGGGCCAGGGGCGAGCAGTACTTC
CASSLLGGARGEQYF